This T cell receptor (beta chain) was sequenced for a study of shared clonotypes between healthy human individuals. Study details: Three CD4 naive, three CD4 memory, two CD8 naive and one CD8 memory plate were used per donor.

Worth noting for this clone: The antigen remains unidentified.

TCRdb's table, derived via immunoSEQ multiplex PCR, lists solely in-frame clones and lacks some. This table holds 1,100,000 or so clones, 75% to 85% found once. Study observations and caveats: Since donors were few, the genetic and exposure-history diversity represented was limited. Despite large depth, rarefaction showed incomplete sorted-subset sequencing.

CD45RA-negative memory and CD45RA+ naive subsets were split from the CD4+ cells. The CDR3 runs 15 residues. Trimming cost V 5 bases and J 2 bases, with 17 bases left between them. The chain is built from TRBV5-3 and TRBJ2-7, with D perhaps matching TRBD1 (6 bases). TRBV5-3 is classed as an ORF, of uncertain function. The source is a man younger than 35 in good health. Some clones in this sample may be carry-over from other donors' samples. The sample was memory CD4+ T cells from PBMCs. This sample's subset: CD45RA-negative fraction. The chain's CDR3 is CARSTGTFGPYEQYF. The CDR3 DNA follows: TGTGCCAGAAGTACCGGGACATTTGGACCCTACGAGCAGTACTTC.